Below, one TCR beta chain is given with its context. Its specificity is not known. The CDR3 sequence is 15 residues long. Germline CDR1 is LNHDA and CDR2 is SQIVND (reference sequence). V was clipped by 2 bases and J by 6 bases, with 14 bases between them. These data come from a study of cytomegalovirus exposure and HLA in healthy donors. Study outcomes and limitations: Both high specificity and high sensitivity reportedly marked the classifier's diagnosis of cytomegalovirus status. Confirmation was obtained in vitro that a few CMV-associated chains are specific for CMV antigens. Cytomegalovirus association was assigned to about 150 TCR beta chains.

The method was immunoSEQ multiplex PCR; TCRdb's version includes in-frame clones alone and lacks a portion of them. The sample holds about 150,000 clones; more than 70% are singletons and the top ten take around 2.1%. The chain carries TRBV19 and TRBJ2-1; possibly TRBD2 for D (5 bases). The TCR comes from a human donor in good health. Sequenced sample: PBMCs. The CDR3 DNA follows: TGTGCCAGTAGTATAACTTATATCCGGGGCAATGAGCAGTTCTTC. Amino acids: CASSITYIRGNEQFF.